These 9 T cell receptor beta chains share one sample of origin, sequenced in a study of T cells in Graves' hyperthyroidism and ophthalmopathy. Researchers amplified the TCR beta CDR3 regions from RNA transcripts. The HTBI set primed first-round TCR CDR3 RT-PCR. TCRdb ran MiXCR on the multiplex PCR reads and lists one entry per CDR3 protein. The sample has a few hundred thousand distinct CDR3 sequences, 40% to 55% seen once; the top ten hold roughly 19%. Sequencing was done on a sample of peripheral blood or thyroid tissue (not recorded which). The receptors were gathered from an adult woman with Graves' disease, either hyperthyroidism or ophthalmopathy (not recorded which).

This clonotype came up many times. This chain links TRBV20-1 with TRBJ1-4, with TRBD1 identical over 8 bases. The CDR3 covers 12 residues. J gave up 7 bases and V 7 bases, and 5 bases lay outside the gene matches. Germline values: CDR1 DFQATT, CDR2 SNEGSKA (reference sequence). In nucleotides, the CDR3 is TGCAGTGTACAGGGGGGGGGTGAAAAACTGTTTTTT. The encoded protein is CSVQGGGEKLFF.

The V and J genes are TRBV10-2 and TRBJ1-5; D unresolved. CDR1 is WSHSY, CDR2 SAAADI, per germline. The CDR3 consists of 16 residues. The V gene lost 5 bases and the J gene lost 2 bases, with 16 bases spanning the gap. The CDR3 bases are TGCGCCAGCAGTCGATGGACCCAGGAGGGCAATCAGCCCCAGCATTTT. It is translated as CASSRWTQEGNQPQHF.

This clonotype was seen repeatedly, ten times or more. The chain links TRBV12-3 or TRBV12-4 to TRBJ1-1; weak D call: TRBD1 (6 bases). The CDR3 covers 14 residues. V gave up 6 bases and J gave up 0 bases, with 11 bases separating them. CDR3 in DNA: TGTGCCAGCAGCTTGGGACACCTGAACACTGAAGCTTTCTTT. It translates to CASSLGHLNTEAFF.

Ten or more counts support this clonotype. The V and J genes are TRBV12-3 or TRBV12-4 and TRBJ1-2, with D possibly being TRBD1 (5 bases). The germline V and J ends were trimmed by 3 bases and 7 bases, with 12 bases remaining between them. This CDR3 is built from 13 residues. CDR3 sequence reads: CASSLGPWGGYTF. The CDR3 DNA reads TGTGCCAGCAGTTTGGGACCGTGGGGTGGCTACACCTTC.

This clonotype was found many times. The chain couples TRBV24-1 to TRBJ2-7, with a possible D match to TRBD2 (6 bases). Trimming stripped 2 bases from V and 2 bases from J, with 9 bases between. Germline-derived CDR1 and CDR2 are KGHDR and SFDVKD. The CDR3 has 14 residues. The CDR3 DNA reads TGTGCCACCAGTGATTATAGCGGAGCCTACGAGCAGTACTTC. Protein: CATSDYSGAYEQYF.

Note on this clonotype: It may be a read error: a sequence one base away is much more abundant. The chain combines TRBV14 with TRBJ2-2; D unresolved. Trimming stripped 1 base from V and 9 bases from J, with 6 bases between. Germline loops: CDR1 SGHDN, CDR2 FVKESK. This CDR3 is 12 amino acids long. The CDR3 region has the DNA TGTGCCAGCAGCCAAGGGCCCAGGGAGCTGTTTTTT. This gives the protein CASSQGPRELFF.

There are a few counts of this clonotype. The chain links TRBV6-1 to TRBJ2-7, with D perhaps matching TRBD1 (5 bases). The length of the CDR3 is 15 residues. Trimming stripped 8 bases from V and 4 bases from J, with 21 bases between. The germline V gene encodes CDR1 MNHNS and CDR2 SASEGT. CDR3 sequence: CASGPQGYEAYEQYF. The CDR3 DNA is TGTGCCAGCGGACCCCAGGGATACGAGGCTTACGAGCAGTACTTC.

This clonotype was counted a single time. This chain uses TRBV2 with TRBJ2-6; TRBD1 might be the D (5 bases). Germline CDR1 reads SNHLY; CDR2 reads FYNNEI. This CDR3 is built from 17 residues. V was shortened by 6 bases and J by 0 bases, with 15 bases between the two germline ends. The CDR3 nucleotides read TGTGCCAGCAGGAAGGGGCAGGGATCCTCTGGGGCCAACGTCCTGACTTTC. It codes for CASRKGQGSSGANVLTF.

The rearrangement joins TRBV7-9 to TRBJ1-1, with no clear D. The CDR3 is made up of 14 amino acids. V was shortened by 0 bases and J by 6 bases, with 11 bases between the two germline ends. CDR1 and CDR2 from the germline V gene are SEHNR and FQNEAQ (reference sequence). DNA for the CDR3: TGTGCCAGCAGCTTAGCCGGGGTAATCTCTGAAGCTTTCTTT. Its protein is CASSLAGVISEAFF.